The clone carrying this T cell receptor (beta chain) is a singleton in its sample. Its antigen is unknown. This sample is part of a study of T cell responses to AZD1222 COVID-19 vaccine. Study conclusions and caveats: Repertoire collection took place solely once the T cell response had peaked.

Some clones are missing from TCRdb's copy, which holds only in-frame ones; the method was immunoSEQ multiplex PCR. The top ten clones hold 15% of a sample with about 100,000 clones, roughly 89% of them seen once. Germline lookup yields CDR1 LNHDA and CDR2 SQIVND (reference sequence). V lost 7 bases to trimming and J lost 0 bases; unmatched junction nucleotides: 14. The CDR3 has 18 amino acids. The rearrangement uses TRBV19 and TRBJ1-5; 8 nucleotides line up with TRBD1. The sample was peripheral blood, taken on day 0 of AZD1222 vaccination. This sequence was found in an adult in good health. CDR3 residues: CASTLGQGRGYSNQPQHF. The CDR3 nucleotides are TGTGCCAGTACCCTAGGACAGGGAAGGGGTTATAGCAATCAGCCCCAGCATTTT.